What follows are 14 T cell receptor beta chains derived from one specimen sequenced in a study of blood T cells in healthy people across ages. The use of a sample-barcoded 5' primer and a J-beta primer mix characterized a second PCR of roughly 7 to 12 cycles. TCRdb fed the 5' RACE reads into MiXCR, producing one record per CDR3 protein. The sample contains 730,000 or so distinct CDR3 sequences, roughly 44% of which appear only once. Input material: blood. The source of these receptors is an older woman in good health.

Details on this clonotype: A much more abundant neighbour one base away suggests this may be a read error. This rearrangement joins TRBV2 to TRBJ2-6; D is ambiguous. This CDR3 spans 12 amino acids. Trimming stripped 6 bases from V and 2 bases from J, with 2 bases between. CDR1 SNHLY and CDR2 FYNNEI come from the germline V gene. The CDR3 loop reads CASRPGANVLTF. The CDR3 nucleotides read TGTGCCAGCAGGCCTGGGGCCAACGTCCTGACTTTC.

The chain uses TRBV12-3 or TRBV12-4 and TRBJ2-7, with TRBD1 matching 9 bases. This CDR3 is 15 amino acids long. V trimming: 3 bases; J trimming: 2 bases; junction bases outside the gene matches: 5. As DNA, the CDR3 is TGTGCCAGCAGTTTGTCAGGACAGGGGCCCTACGAGCAGTACTTC. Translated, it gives CASSLSGQGPYEQYF.

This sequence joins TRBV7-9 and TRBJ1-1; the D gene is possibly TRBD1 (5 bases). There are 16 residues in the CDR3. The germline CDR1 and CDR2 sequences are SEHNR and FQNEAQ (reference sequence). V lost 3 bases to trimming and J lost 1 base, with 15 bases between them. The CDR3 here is CASSLVGEGGNTEAFF. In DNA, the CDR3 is TGTGCCAGCAGCTTGGTGGGGGAGGGCGGGAACACTGAAGCTTTCTTT. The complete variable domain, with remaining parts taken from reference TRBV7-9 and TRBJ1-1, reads DTGVSQNPRHKITKRGQNVTFRCDPISEHNRLYWYRQTLGQGPEFLTYFQNEAQLEKSRLLSDRFSAERPKGSFSTLEIQRTEQGDSAMYLCASSLVGEGGNTEAFFGQGTRLTVV.

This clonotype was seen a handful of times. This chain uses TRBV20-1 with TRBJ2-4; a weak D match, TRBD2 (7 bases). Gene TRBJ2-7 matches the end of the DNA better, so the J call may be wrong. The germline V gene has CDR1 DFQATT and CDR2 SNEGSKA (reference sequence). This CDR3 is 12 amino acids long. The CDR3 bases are TGCAGTGCCGAAGGGGGAGGGGACGAGCAGTACTTC. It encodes CSAEGGGDEQYF.

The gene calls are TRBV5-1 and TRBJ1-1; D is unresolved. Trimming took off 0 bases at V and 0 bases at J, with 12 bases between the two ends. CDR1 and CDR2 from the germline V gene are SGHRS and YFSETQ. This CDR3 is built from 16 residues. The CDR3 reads CASSLDGRNMNTEAFF. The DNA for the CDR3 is TGCGCCAGCAGCTTGGATGGACGGAACATGAACACTGAAGCTTTCTTT.

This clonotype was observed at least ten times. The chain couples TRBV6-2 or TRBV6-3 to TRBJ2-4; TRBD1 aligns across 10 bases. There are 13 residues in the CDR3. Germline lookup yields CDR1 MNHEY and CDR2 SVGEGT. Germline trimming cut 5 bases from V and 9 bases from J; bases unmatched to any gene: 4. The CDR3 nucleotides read TGTGCCAGCAGTGGGACAGGGGAAGTCATTCAGTACTTC. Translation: CASSGTGEVIQYF.

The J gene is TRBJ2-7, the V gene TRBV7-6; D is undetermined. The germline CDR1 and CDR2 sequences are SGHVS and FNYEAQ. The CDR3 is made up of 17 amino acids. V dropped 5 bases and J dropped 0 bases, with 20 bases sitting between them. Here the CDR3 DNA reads TGTGCCAGCAGCAGATCCCCTGCCGGAAAAGGCTCCTACGAGCAGTACTTC. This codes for CASSRSPAGKGSYEQYF.

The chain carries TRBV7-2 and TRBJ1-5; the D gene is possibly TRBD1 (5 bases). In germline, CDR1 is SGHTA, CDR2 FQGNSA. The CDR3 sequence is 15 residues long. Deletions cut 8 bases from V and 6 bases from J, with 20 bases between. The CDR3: CASSTAFGGGQPQHF. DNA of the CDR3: TGTGCCAGCTCCACGGCTTTTGGCGGGGGTCAGCCCCAGCATTTT.

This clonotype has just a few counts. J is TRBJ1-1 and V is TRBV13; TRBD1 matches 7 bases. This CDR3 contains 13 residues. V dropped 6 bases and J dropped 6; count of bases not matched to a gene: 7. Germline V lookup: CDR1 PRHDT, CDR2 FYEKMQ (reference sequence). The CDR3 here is CASRQGRSAEAFF. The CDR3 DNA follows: TGTGCCAGCAGACAGGGGCGTTCAGCTGAAGCTTTCTTT.

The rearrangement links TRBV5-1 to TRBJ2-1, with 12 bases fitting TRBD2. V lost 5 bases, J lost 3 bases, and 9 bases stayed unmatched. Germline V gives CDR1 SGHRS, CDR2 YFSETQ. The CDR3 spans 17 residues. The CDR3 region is CASRFGETSGSYNEQFF. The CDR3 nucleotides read TGCGCCAGCAGGTTTGGGGAGACTAGCGGGAGCTACAATGAGCAGTTCTTC. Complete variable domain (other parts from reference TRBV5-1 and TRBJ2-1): KAGVTQTPRYLIKTRGQQVTLSCSPISGHRSVSWYQQTPGQGLQFLFEYFSETQRNKGNFPGRFSGRQFSNSRSEMNVSTLELGDSALYLCASRFGETSGSYNEQFFGPGTRLTVL.

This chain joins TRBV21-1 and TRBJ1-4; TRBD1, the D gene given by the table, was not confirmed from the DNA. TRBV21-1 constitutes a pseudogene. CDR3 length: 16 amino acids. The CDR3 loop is CASSKGGKSTNEKLFF. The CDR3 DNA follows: TGTGCCAGCAGCAAAGGGGGCAAGTCAACTAATGAAAAACTGTTTTTT.

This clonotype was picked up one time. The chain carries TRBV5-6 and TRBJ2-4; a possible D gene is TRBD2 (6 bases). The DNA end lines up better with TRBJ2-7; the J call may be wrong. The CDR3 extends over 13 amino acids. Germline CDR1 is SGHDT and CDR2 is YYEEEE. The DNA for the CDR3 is TGTGCCAGCTGCCACGGGGACTCGTACGAGCAGTACTTC. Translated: CASCHGDSYEQYF.

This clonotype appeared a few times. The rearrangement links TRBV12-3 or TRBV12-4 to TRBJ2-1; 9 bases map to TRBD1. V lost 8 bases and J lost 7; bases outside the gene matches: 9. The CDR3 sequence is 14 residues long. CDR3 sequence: CASSPGTGRNEQFF. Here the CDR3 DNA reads TGTGCCAGCTCTCCCGGGACAGGGCGAAATGAGCAGTTCTTC.

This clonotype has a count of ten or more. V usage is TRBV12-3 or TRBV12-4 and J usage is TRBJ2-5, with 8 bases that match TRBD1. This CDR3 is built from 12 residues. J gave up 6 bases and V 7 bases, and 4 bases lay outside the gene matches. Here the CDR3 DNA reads TGTGCCAGCACAGGGGGCGAAAAGACCCAGTACTTC. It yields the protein CASTGGEKTQYF.